This T cell receptor (beta chain) was observed in a study of shared clonotypes between healthy human individuals. Study-level information: Each donor had three CD4 naive, three CD4 memory, two CD8 naive and one CD8 memory plate.

TCRdb's table, derived via immunoSEQ multiplex PCR, lists solely in-frame clones and lacks some. This sample has 2 million to 2.5 million clones, with 85% to 95% found just once. Germline loops: CDR1 SGHTA, CDR2 FQGNSA. V lost 2 bases and J lost 1, with 15 bases in between. The CDR3 spans 16 residues. With respect to this clone: Antigen specificity is unknown.

General study points: Blood alone was sampled, and tissue repertoires likely differ. Sequencing of the sorted subsets was shown by rarefaction to be incomplete despite large depth.

In the naive CD8 group, cells lacked CD45RO and were positively selected for CCR7, so terminally differentiated effector memory CD45RA+ cells were left out. Caucasian adults residing in Nashville, Tennessee made up all the donors. The material sequenced was naive CD8+ T cells from PBMCs. The chain links TRBV7-2 to TRBJ2-7; possible D gene TRBD2, 5 bases. This receptor was identified in a man aged 18 to 29 in good health. Some clones in this sample may be carry-over from other donors' samples. Here the CDR3 reads CASSLKVVLVSYEQYF. The CDR3 DNA reads TGTGCCAGCAGCTTAAAGGTGGTACTAGTTTCCTACGAGCAGTACTTC.